The present T cell receptor (beta chain) was sequenced within a study of blood T cell repertoires in COVID-19. Across the whole study: Some COVID-19 samples were acute and others convalescent; all came from the United States, Italy and Spain. Nucleic acid was either cDNA or gDNA, and it came from T cells, B-cell-depleted T cells, or PBMCs.

The protocol was immunoSEQ multiplex PCR, while the TCRdb copy is restricted to in-frame clones and leaves out a portion. The sample includes about 200,000 clones, roughly 84% of them seen just once. The CDR3 runs to 15 residues. V shed 1 base and J 1 base; nucleotides not matched to a gene: 2. From germline, CDR1 is MGHRA and CDR2 YSYEKL. The TCR originated in a man in his fifties with COVID-19, enrolled during active disease. The chain combines TRBV4-1 with TRBJ1-1, with 8 positions matching TRBD1. Sequenced material: peripheral blood. In DNA form, the CDR3 reads TGCGCCAGCAGCCAAGGACAGGGGTGGAACACTGAAGCTTTCTTT. It translates to CASSQGQGWNTEAFF.